This TCR beta chain was observed in a study of cytomegalovirus exposure and HLA in healthy donors. Primers for the PCR totalled 60 Vbeta and 13 Jbeta. Clones were sequenced by immunoSEQ multiplex PCR, and TCRdb holds only the in-frame ones, with some missing. The sample table sets out 70,000 or so clones. The V and J ends lost 0 bases and 0 bases respectively, with 9 bases between them. The CDR3 runs to 16 residues. Germline CDR1 and CDR2: SGHRS and YFSETQ. This chain links TRBV5-1 with TRBJ2-2, with D unresolved. The receptor was isolated from a boy younger than 18 in good health and CMV-seronegative. The sample consisted of PBMCs. CDR3 DNA: TGCGCCAGCAGCTTGGTGTGGCAAACGAACACCGGGGAGCTGTTTTTT. It translates to CASSLVWQTNTGELFF.